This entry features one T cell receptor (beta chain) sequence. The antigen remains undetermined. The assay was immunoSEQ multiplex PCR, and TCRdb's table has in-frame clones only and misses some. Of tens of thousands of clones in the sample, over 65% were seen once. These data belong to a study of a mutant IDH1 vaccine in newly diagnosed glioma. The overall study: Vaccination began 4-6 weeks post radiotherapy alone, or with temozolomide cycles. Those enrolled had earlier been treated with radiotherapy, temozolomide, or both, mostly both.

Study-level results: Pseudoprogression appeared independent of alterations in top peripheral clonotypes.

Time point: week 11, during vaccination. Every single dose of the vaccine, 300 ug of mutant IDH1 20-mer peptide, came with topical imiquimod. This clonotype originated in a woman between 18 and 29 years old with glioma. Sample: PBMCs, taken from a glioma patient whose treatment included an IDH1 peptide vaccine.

The DNA of the CDR3 is TGTGCCAGCAGCTTAGCCAACAGGGGGAATCAGCCCCAGCATTTT. Amino acid sequence: CASSLANRGNQPQHF. The V and J genes are TRBV7-2 and TRBJ1-5, with 8 positions matching TRBD1. Germline V gene sequence: CDR1 SGHTA, CDR2 FQGNSA. The CDR3 is 15 amino acids. The J segment lost 4 bases and the V segment lost 0 bases, leaving 2 bases of the junction unmatched.